One TCR beta chain is described in this entry. The antigen is unknown. The data derive from a study of T cell responses to AZD1222 COVID-19 vaccine. Findings and limits, study-wide: At baseline, seropositivity was found in only 5 to 7 AZD1222 recipients.

Only in-frame clones appear in the TCRdb table, and some are missing; sequencing was by immunoSEQ multiplex PCR. In the table there are approximately 130,000 clones, approximately 90% of which are singletons. The V gene end was trimmed by 3 bases and the J gene end by 3 bases; junction bases not matched to a gene: 3. Germline V CDR1 and CDR2: SNHLY, FYNNEI. The CDR3 is 14 residues long. The gene calls are TRBV2 and TRBJ2-7, with 9 nucleotides matching TRBD2. The source of this sequence is an adult who received the AZD1222 COVID-19 vaccine. The source material was peripheral blood, sampled 28 days after the second AZD1222 dose. CDR3 residues: CASSETSGHYEQYF. CDR3 bases: TGTGCCAGCAGTGAGACTAGCGGACACTACGAGCAGTACTTC.